The present entry profiles one T cell receptor beta chain with its context. Its antigen remains undetermined. No much larger clone exists at a distance of one base, and base qualities are not known. The data are from a study of neoadjuvant anti-PD-1 for oral cavity cancer (dated by TCRdb to the early 2020s). Study-wide context: Three to four biweekly doses of nivolumab at 3 mg/kg were mostly administered to patients before curative-intent surgical resection. A fourth nivolumab dose was given around day 43 to patients without progression, and definitive surgical resection was performed in those patients on days 50-56. Patients with complete response, partial response or stable disease by RECIST 1.1 were defined as responders, whereas patients with progression were defined as non-responders. There were 12 to 13 patients in the parent correlative cohort, and the response rate was roughly 34%.

Results and caveats for the whole study, not just this receptor: Only a few patients per response group were included in the TCR analyses, and larger cohorts for validation were called for by the authors. Higher pretreatment blood TCRbeta clonality and lower post-treatment tumor TCRbeta clonality were correlated with higher pretreatment blood Treg/Th17 ratios. After neoadjuvant nivolumab, significantly higher T cell clonality (Gini index) was found within PBMCs in non-responders than in responders.

V is pruned by 0 bases and J by 0 bases, leaving 9 bases of the junction without a gene match. The CDR3 starts with the cysteine, ends with the phenylalanine, and has 18 residues. Solely the CDR3 DNA is kept, with 54 bases framed from the first base. Taken from the germline V gene, the CDR1 and CDR2 loops are SGHRS and YFSETQ. Interpreted using the paper, the time point label stands for: before neoadjuvant nivolumab. Patients were newly diagnosed with stage II-IVA oral cavity squamous cell carcinoma and had received no prior systemic or radiation treatment. The cohort was made up of patients with locally advanced, HPV-negative oral cavity squamous cell carcinoma. Peripheral blood mononuclear cells were analyzed directly, without maintenance or expansion in culture. Samples were obtained from a longitudinal correlative study of a single-arm phase II trial of neoadjuvant nivolumab in oral cavity squamous cell carcinoma. Subject-matched pre- and post-treatment PBMCs and tumors from three responders and three non-responders underwent genomic DNA-based TCRbeta sequencing. Peripheral blood mononuclear cells were drawn once before nivolumab treatment and a second time after treatment, when surgery took place. The Maxwell RSC DNA from Cells kit was used to isolate genomic DNA from PBMCs.

For deep sequencing of PBMC libraries, mostly 480 ng of input genomic DNA was used, and six replicates were run per sample. TCRbeta libraries were prepared with the immunoSEQ hsTCRbeta kit according to the manufacturer's instructions. The finished libraries were brought together in one pool at 3 to 3.5 nM, which was then read using an Illumina NovaSeq 6000 S4 flow cell. For the original study's pipeline: Raw data preprocessing and quality control were performed with the immunoSEQ Analyzer. The analysis was limited to productive rearrangements, and each clonotype was defined by a unique CDR3 amino acid sequence. Repertoire clonality was estimated as the Gini-Simpson index, which was computed with the R package tcR. Gini indices were compared with Student's t test, and associations with tumor size change were assessed by Pearson correlation. Drawn from immuneACCESS, this table holds only the in-frame rearrangements with V and J called that TCRdb kept. Clones are partly lost; checked studies trace under half to an unresolved V gene and leave the rest unexplained. V, J and clone size reflect that table, while D and trimming were determined from the DNA. The sample profile shows roughly 14,000 clones; 66% of them were found once. The top ten clonotypes cover approximately 2% of the sample.

This receptor was taken from a person between 40 and 79 years old with oral cavity squamous cell carcinoma. The chain couples TRBV5-1 to TRBJ1-3; the central 7 bases match TRBD1. This specimen consisted of PBMCs, obtained before nivolumab (anti-PD-1) treatment. The CDR3 reads as follows: CASSLGLFGTASGNTIYF. The sequenced DNA: TGCGCCAGCAGCTTGGGGTTATTTGGGACAGCCTCTGGAAACACCATATATTTT. With the portions outside the CDR3 filled from the reference TRBV5-1 and TRBJ1-3 genes, the complete variable region becomes KAGVTQTPRYLIKTRGQQVTLSCSPISGHRSVSWYQQTPGQGLQFLFEYFSETQRNKGNFPGRFSGRQFSNSRSEMNVSTLELGDSALYLCASSLGLFGTASGNTIYFGEGSWLTVV.